These T cell receptor beta chains were read from a single sample in a study of OX40 agonist ivuxolimab in advanced cancers. Here immunoSEQ multiplex PCR was the method, and the copy in TCRdb shows in-frame clones only, minus some. Among 40,000 to 60,000 clones, 85% to 90% were seen once, and the ten largest hold approximately 10%. Sequencing used CD4+ or CD8+ T cells sorted from blood, obtained in a trial of the OX40 agonist ivuxolimab. The receptor set was obtained from an adult with an advanced solid tumor such as melanoma, head and neck, liver or kidney cancer. Both conserved end residues are part of each CDR3. Each record gives: clone size, V gene, J gene, D gene, CDR3 protein, CDR3 DNA. The D gene is left open where the match is weak. The size entry is marked missing in some rows and otherwise reads once, few, many or a size class.

clone size: NA; V gene: TRBV10-3; J gene: TRBJ2-5; D gene: NA; CDR3 protein: CAIRKGVDQETQYF; CDR3 DNA: TGTGCCATCCGGAAGGGGGTGGACCAAGAGACCCAGTACTTC
clone size: NA; V gene: TRBV19; J gene: TRBJ2-1; D gene: NA; CDR3 protein: CASRREDNEQFF; CDR3 DNA: TGTGCCAGTAGACGGGAAGACAATGAGCAGTTCTTC
clone size: NA; V gene: TRBV19; J gene: TRBJ2-1; D gene: TRBD2; CDR3 protein: CASSIRTSGNEQFF; CDR3 DNA: TGTGCCAGTAGTATTCGTACTAGCGGAAATGAGCAGTTCTTC
clone size: NA; V gene: TRBV7-2; J gene: TRBJ1-2; D gene: NA; CDR3 protein: CASSLAERARGYTF; CDR3 DNA: TGTGCCAGCAGCTTAGCTGAACGGGCGAGAGGCTACACCTTC
clone size: NA; V gene: TRBV10-3; J gene: TRBJ2-3; D gene: NA; CDR3 protein: CAIRPQKGRSTDTQYF; CDR3 DNA: TGTGCCATCCGACCCCAGAAGGGTCGGAGCACAGATACGCAGTATTTT
clone size: NA; V gene: TRBV7-6; J gene: TRBJ2-5; D gene: TRBD1; CDR3 protein: CASSPRQGETQYF; CDR3 DNA: TGTGCCAGCAGCCCCAGACAGGGAGAGACCCAGTACTTC
clone size: NA; V gene: TRBV19; J gene: TRBJ1-1; D gene: TRBD1; CDR3 protein: CASSTDRERDAFF; CDR3 DNA: TGTGCCAGTAGTACGGACAGGGAAAGGGACGCTTTCTTT
clone size: NA; V gene: TRBV19; J gene: TRBJ1-1; D gene: NA; CDR3 protein: CASSPGSATNTEAFF; CDR3 DNA: TGTGCCAGTAGTCCAGGGAGCGCAACGAACACTGAAGCTTTCTTT
clone size: NA; V gene: TRBV29-1; J gene: TRBJ2-3; D gene: TRBD2; CDR3 protein: CSVPQAGDLGDTQYF; CDR3 DNA: TGCAGCGTACCCCAGGCGGGGGACCTGGGGGATACGCAGTATTTT
clone size: NA; V gene: TRBV2; J gene: TRBJ2-2; D gene: TRBD2; CDR3 protein: CASRATSGGSTGELFF; CDR3 DNA: TGTGCCAGCAGGGCGACTAGCGGGGGGAGCACCGGGGAGCTGTTTTTT
clone size: NA; V gene: TRBV10-2; J gene: TRBJ2-1; D gene: TRBD2; CDR3 protein: CASSPLTGGLGFSSYNEQFF; CDR3 DNA: TGCGCCAGCTCACCCCTTACGGGAGGGCTGGGGTTCAGCTCCTACAATGAGCAGTTCTTC
clone size: NA; V gene: TRBV5-1; J gene: TRBJ2-3; D gene: NA; CDR3 protein: CASSLGQGGTDTQYF; CDR3 DNA: TGCGCCAGCAGCTTGGGGCAGGGCGGCACAGATACGCAGTATTTT
clone size: NA; V gene: TRBV4-2; J gene: TRBJ1-5; D gene: TRBD1; CDR3 protein: CASSQDLTGGRPQHF; CDR3 DNA: TGTGCCAGCAGCCAAGATCTTACAGGGGGGAGGCCCCAGCATTTT
clone size: NA; V gene: TRBV20-1; J gene: TRBJ1-2; D gene: NA; CDR3 protein: CSARRDYGYTF; CDR3 DNA: TGCAGTGCGCGTCGTGACTATGGCTACACCTTC
clone size: NA; V gene: TRBV15; J gene: TRBJ1-5; D gene: TRBD1; CDR3 protein: CATSRGRGTGEEPQHF; CDR3 DNA: TGTGCCACCAGCAGAGGACGCGGGACAGGGGAAGAGCCCCAGCATTTT
clone size: NA; V gene: TRBV6-5; J gene: TRBJ2-7; D gene: NA; CDR3 protein: CASSYSGDSYEQYF; CDR3 DNA: TGTGCCAGCAGTTACTCGGGAGACTCCTACGAGCAGTACTTC
clone size: NA; V gene: TRBV28; J gene: TRBJ1-4; D gene: TRBD1; CDR3 protein: CASSLGTGAANEKLFF; CDR3 DNA: TGTGCCAGCAGTTTAGGGACAGGGGCCGCTAATGAAAAACTGTTTTTT
clone size: few; V gene: TRBV6-6; J gene: TRBJ1-1; D gene: NA; CDR3 protein: CASRTGVAPNTEAFF; CDR3 DNA: TGTGCCAGCAGGACCGGGGTGGCACCGAACACTGAAGCTTTCTTT
clone size: NA; V gene: TRBV7-8; J gene: TRBJ2-5; D gene: NA; CDR3 protein: CASSRTGLSEETQYF; CDR3 DNA: TGTGCCAGCAGCCGAACAGGGCTCTCTGAAGAGACCCAGTACTTC
clone size: NA; V gene: TRBV7-2; J gene: TRBJ2-7; D gene: TRBD2; CDR3 protein: CASSLSGGWFDEQYF; CDR3 DNA: TGTGCCAGCAGCTTATCGGGGGGGTGGTTCGACGAGCAGTACTTC
clone size: NA; V gene: TRBV2; J gene: TRBJ2-5; D gene: TRBD2; CDR3 protein: CASSEAILGGETQYF; CDR3 DNA: TGTGCCAGCAGTGAAGCGATTTTGGGGGGGGAGACCCAGTACTTC
clone size: once; V gene: TRBV6-4; J gene: TRBJ1-4; D gene: NA; CDR3 protein: CASSTSDPQGTVANEKLFF; CDR3 DNA: TGTGCCAGCAGCACGAGTGACCCCCAAGGGACTGTCGCTAATGAAAAACTGTTTTTT
clone size: NA; V gene: TRBV7-2; J gene: TRBJ2-7; D gene: NA; CDR3 protein: CASSLSFFPYEQYF; CDR3 DNA: TGTGCCAGCAGCTTAAGCTTTTTCCCCTACGAGCAGTACTTC
clone size: NA; V gene: TRBV30; J gene: TRBJ1-2; D gene: NA; CDR3 protein: CAWSLERTYGYTF; CDR3 DNA: TGTGCCTGGAGTCTGGAGAGAACATATGGCTACACCTTC
clone size: NA; V gene: TRBV7-2; J gene: TRBJ2-6; D gene: NA; CDR3 protein: CASSLWGSGANVLTF; CDR3 DNA: TGTGCCAGCAGCTTATGGGGCTCTGGGGCCAACGTCCTGACTTTC
clone size: NA; V gene: TRBV28; J gene: TRBJ2-5; D gene: NA; CDR3 protein: CASSSPRGTQYF; CDR3 DNA: TGTGCCAGCAGTTCGCCTCGGGGGACCCAGTACTTC
clone size: NA; V gene: TRBV30; J gene: TRBJ2-5; D gene: TRBD1; CDR3 protein: CAWSQIQGVYQETQYF; CDR3 DNA: TGTGCCTGGAGTCAGATACAGGGGGTGTACCAAGAGACCCAGTACTTC
clone size: NA; V gene: TRBV28; J gene: TRBJ1-2; D gene: NA; CDR3 protein: CASSITGNSLYGYTF; CDR3 DNA: TGTGCCAGCAGTATCACAGGGAATAGCCTCTATGGCTACACCTTC
clone size: NA; V gene: TRBV6-5; J gene: TRBJ2-5; D gene: NA; CDR3 protein: CATHDAPIGTQYF; CDR3 DNA: TGTGCCACCCATGACGCCCCGATCGGGACCCAGTACTTC
clone size: medium-sized; V gene: TRBV4-1; J gene: TRBJ2-7; D gene: NA; CDR3 protein: CASSRGASTEQYF; CDR3 DNA: TGCGCCAGCAGCCGGGGAGCGTCTACCGAGCAGTACTTC
clone size: NA; V gene: TRBV6-1; J gene: TRBJ1-1; D gene: NA; CDR3 protein: CASNQLPNTEAFF; CDR3 DNA: TGTGCCAGCAACCAACTCCCCAACACTGAAGCTTTCTTT
clone size: NA; V gene: TRBV7-9; J gene: TRBJ2-3; D gene: NA; CDR3 protein: CASSSYRDRGTTDTQYF; CDR3 DNA: TGTGCCAGCAGCTCATACAGGGACCGGGGAACCACAGATACGCAGTATTTT
clone size: NA; V gene: TRBV30; J gene: TRBJ1-6; D gene: NA; CDR3 protein: CAWTGGGMVNSPLHF; CDR3 DNA: TGTGCCTGGACGGGAGGCGGAATGGTCAATTCACCCCTCCACTTT
clone size: NA; V gene: TRBV30; J gene: TRBJ2-7; D gene: TRBD1; CDR3 protein: CAWNPRWTGAREQYF; CDR3 DNA: TGTGCCTGGAACCCGAGATGGACAGGGGCGAGGGAGCAGTACTTC
clone size: NA; V gene: TRBV11-2; J gene: TRBJ1-4; D gene: NA; CDR3 protein: CASSDTGSTNEKLFF; CDR3 DNA: TGTGCCAGCAGCGACACAGGGTCCACTAATGAAAAACTGTTTTTT
clone size: NA; V gene: TRBV7-3; J gene: TRBJ2-6; D gene: NA; CDR3 protein: CASSLRGRGANVLTF; CDR3 DNA: TGTGCCAGCAGCTTAAGGGGTCGTGGGGCCAACGTCCTGACTTTC
clone size: NA; V gene: TRBV6-5; J gene: TRBJ2-7; D gene: TRBD2; CDR3 protein: CAIRGAGGPPYEQYF; CDR3 DNA: TGTGCCATCCGGGGGGCGGGAGGGCCTCCCTACGAGCAGTACTTC
clone size: NA; V gene: TRBV5-1; J gene: TRBJ2-3; D gene: NA; CDR3 protein: CASSALAASTDTQYF; CDR3 DNA: TGCGCCAGCAGCGCACTAGCTGCTAGCACAGATACGCAGTATTTT
clone size: NA; V gene: TRBV19; J gene: TRBJ1-1; D gene: NA; CDR3 protein: CASSPMGGEAFF; CDR3 DNA: TGTGCCAGTAGTCCCATGGGAGGGGAAGCTTTCTTT
clone size: once; V gene: TRBV30; J gene: TRBJ2-3; D gene: NA; CDR3 protein: CAWVTSTDTQYF; CDR3 DNA: TGTGCCTGGGTTACTAGCACAGATACGCAGTATTTT
clone size: NA; V gene: TRBV27; J gene: TRBJ2-3; D gene: NA; CDR3 protein: CASSLSISTDTQYF; CDR3 DNA: TGTGCCAGCAGCCTGTCGATAAGCACAGATACGCAGTATTTT
clone size: NA; V gene: TRBV28; J gene: TRBJ1-4; D gene: NA; CDR3 protein: CASRGDEKLFF; CDR3 DNA: TGTGCCAGCAGGGGGGATGAAAAACTGTTTTTT
clone size: NA; V gene: TRBV7-6; J gene: TRBJ1-6; D gene: NA; CDR3 protein: CASTSLNSYNSPLHF; CDR3 DNA: TGTGCCAGCACTTCGCTAAACAGCTATAATTCACCCCTCCACTTT
clone size: NA; V gene: TRBV12-5; J gene: TRBJ1-1; D gene: NA; CDR3 protein: CASGLSSGDTEAFF; CDR3 DNA: TGTGCTAGTGGTTTGTCGTCAGGGGACACTGAAGCTTTCTTT
clone size: NA; V gene: TRBV5-1; J gene: TRBJ2-7; D gene: NA; CDR3 protein: CASSRRGEGYEQYF; CDR3 DNA: TGCGCCAGCTCCCGACGGGGAGAGGGCTACGAGCAGTACTTC
clone size: NA; V gene: TRBV7-3; J gene: TRBJ1-1; D gene: NA; CDR3 protein: CASSLRDGGGTEAFF; CDR3 DNA: TGTGCCAGCAGCTTAAGGGACGGTGGGGGTACTGAAGCTTTCTTT
clone size: NA; V gene: TRBV29-1; J gene: TRBJ2-3; D gene: NA; CDR3 protein: CSVEERRAESTDTQYF; CDR3 DNA: TGCAGCGTTGAAGAGCGCAGAGCAGAAAGCACAGATACGCAGTATTTT
clone size: NA; V gene: TRBV6-1; J gene: TRBJ1-2; D gene: NA; CDR3 protein: CASSEGGGRAYGYTF; CDR3 DNA: TGTGCCAGCAGTGAAGGAGGCGGCAGAGCTTATGGCTACACCTTC
clone size: NA; V gene: TRBV29-1; J gene: TRBJ2-7; D gene: NA; CDR3 protein: CSVETGRSGQYF; CDR3 DNA: TGCAGCGTTGAAACGGGGAGATCAGGGCAGTACTTC
clone size: NA; V gene: TRBV7-3; J gene: TRBJ2-2; D gene: NA; CDR3 protein: CASSLIPANTGELFF; CDR3 DNA: TGTGCCAGCAGCTTAATCCCCGCGAACACCGGGGAGCTGTTTTTT
clone size: NA; V gene: TRBV6-1; J gene: TRBJ2-7; D gene: NA; CDR3 protein: CASRRDIHEQYF; CDR3 DNA: TGTGCCAGCCGCAGGGATATCCACGAGCAGTACTTC
clone size: NA; V gene: TRBV28; J gene: TRBJ2-7; D gene: TRBD2; CDR3 protein: CASSLGLAGSYEQYF; CDR3 DNA: TGTGCCAGCAGCCTGGGACTAGCGGGCTCCTACGAGCAGTACTTC
clone size: NA; V gene: TRBV18; J gene: TRBJ2-3; D gene: NA; CDR3 protein: CASSPPGAIDTQYF; CDR3 DNA: TGTGCCAGCTCACCTCCGGGGGCTATAGATACGCAGTATTTT
clone size: NA; V gene: TRBV11-2; J gene: TRBJ1-2; D gene: NA; CDR3 protein: CASSTQGYYGYTF; CDR3 DNA: TGTGCCAGCAGTACCCAGGGATACTATGGCTACACCTTC
clone size: NA; V gene: TRBV5-5; J gene: TRBJ2-7; D gene: TRBD1; CDR3 protein: CASIPYGTGDFYEQYF; CDR3 DNA: TGTGCCAGCATCCCATACGGGACAGGGGACTTCTACGAGCAGTACTTC